The rows below give T cell receptor beta chains drawn from one sample of a study of blood T cell repertoires in COVID-19. Sequencing used immunoSEQ multiplex PCR; TCRdb keeps in-frame clones, though not all of them. The sample has 60,000 or so clones, approximately 90% seen once. Sequences were obtained from peripheral blood. These receptors originate from a woman aged 70-85 years with active COVID-19. Both conserved end residues are part of each CDR3. D genes are given only for firm matches. Part of the rows lack a size; the others show once, few, many or a class for expanded clones.

TGTGCCAGCAGTTACCTCCGACAGAACACTGAAGCTTTCTTT,CASSYLRQNTEAFF,TRBV6-5,.,.,TRBJ1-1
TGTGCCAGCAGTTACGACAGGGAGTATGGCTACACCTTC,CASSYDREYGYTF,TRBV6-5,TRBD1,.,TRBJ1-2
TGTGCCAGCAGTTTCATGGCGGGCCTCTCTGGGGCCAACGTCCTGACTTTC,CASSFMAGLSGANVLTF,TRBV27,.,.,TRBJ2-6
TGTGCCAGCAGTCTTAGGGACAGTCGGGCCTCTGGGGCCAACGTCCTGACTTTC,CASSLRDSRASGANVLTF,TRBV6-6,TRBD1,.,TRBJ2-6
TGTGCCAGCTCCTCCGAGGAACGGGAGGGCACAGATACGCAGTATTTT,CASSSEEREGTDTQYF,TRBV18,TRBD2,.,TRBJ2-3
TGTGCCAGCAGTGTCCCAACAGGGTTTTCCCTCCACTTT,CASSVPTGFSLHF,TRBV25-1,.,.,TRBJ1-6
TGTGCCAGCAGTCGAGGACTAGCGGGAGGGCCCTACGAGCAGTACTTC,CASSRGLAGGPYEQYF,TRBV3-1/TRBV3-2,TRBD2,.,TRBJ2-7
TGTGCCAGCAGAGGTTTTGAGGGATCTACCTACAATGAGCAGTTCTTC,CASRGFEGSTYNEQFF,TRBV28,.,.,TRBJ2-1
TGTGCCAGCAAAAGACAGGGGCTGCAAGAGACCCAGTACTTC,CASKRQGLQETQYF,TRBV27,TRBD1,.,TRBJ2-5
TGTGCCAGCAGATCTACAGATTACGAGCAGTACTTC,CASRSTDYEQYF,TRBV7-9,.,.,TRBJ2-7
TGTGCCAGCTCGCGACAGGCCTACGAGCAGTACTTC,CASSRQAYEQYF,TRBV18,.,.,TRBJ2-7
TGTGCCAGCAGCTTACGGCTAGCGGGAGGTGTCCCCCATGAGCAGTTCTTC,CASSLRLAGGVPHEQFF,TRBV7-3,TRBD2,.,TRBJ2-1
TGTGCCAGCAATACCATAGCGGGGGGAAGTTTAGCCCAGTACTTC,CASNTIAGGSLAQYF,TRBV27,TRBD2,.,TRBJ2-5
TGTGCCAGCAGTTACGCGACTAGCACAGATACGCAGTATTTT,CASSYATSTDTQYF,TRBV6-2/TRBV6-3,.,.,TRBJ2-3
TGTGCCAGCAGTACTTATTCCGGGAACTACGAGCAGTACTTC,CASSTYSGNYEQYF,TRBV28,.,.,TRBJ2-7
TGTGCCAGCAGCCGGGGAACAGGGGATAACTACGAGCAGTACTTC,CASSRGTGDNYEQYF,TRBV6-6,TRBD1,.,TRBJ2-7
TGTGCCAGCAGCTGGCTAGGGGGTGCCACAGATACGCAGTATTTT,CASSWLGGATDTQYF,TRBV7-9,.,once,TRBJ2-3
TGTGCCAGTAGTATAGACCAAGACGGGGAACCCTACGAGCAGTACTTC,CASSIDQDGEPYEQYF,TRBV19,.,.,TRBJ2-7
TGTGCCAGCAGCGACCACAGGGGGCTGACAGAGACCCAGTACTTC,CASSDHRGLTETQYF,TRBV9,TRBD1,.,TRBJ2-5
TGTGCCAGCAGTCGCGGGACCTACGAGCAGTACTTC,CASSRGTYEQYF,TRBV12-3/TRBV12-4,.,.,TRBJ2-7
TGTGCCAGCAGCTTAACTAGCGGGAGTTACAACGAGCAGTACTTC,CASSLTSGSYNEQYF,TRBV7-3,TRBD2,.,TRBJ2-7
TGTGCCAGCAGCTCTTCCGGGGACAGGGACGAGGGCTACACCTTC,CASSSSGDRDEGYTF,TRBV5-5,TRBD1,.,TRBJ1-2
TGTGCCAGCAGTTTAGGACAGGGGGGCAATCAGCCCCAGCATTTT,CASSLGQGGNQPQHF,TRBV27,TRBD1,.,TRBJ1-5
TGTGCCGTAAGGCAGGGCCAATCTTACGAGCAGTACTTC,CAVRQGQSYEQYF,TRBV7-9,.,.,TRBJ2-7
TGTGCCAGCAGCTTGGTATTCTCGGGTGAGCAGTTCTTC,CASSLVFSGEQFF,TRBV5-5,.,.,TRBJ2-1
TGTGCCAGCAGCGTATACACTAGCATAAATGAGCAGTTCTTC,CASSVYTSINEQFF,TRBV9,.,.,TRBJ2-1
TGTGCCAGTAATCTCGGGGGGCGGGACACTGAAGCTTTCTTT,CASNLGGRDTEAFF,TRBV19,.,.,TRBJ1-1
TGTGCCAGCAGCACCCTACGAGGGACAGGGGAGCTGTTTTTT,CASSTLRGTGELFF,TRBV11-2,.,.,TRBJ2-2
TGCGCCAGCAGCCCAAAGACAGGGTTGAATGAAAAACTGTTTTTT,CASSPKTGLNEKLFF,TRBV5-1,TRBD1,once,TRBJ1-4
TGTGCCATCAGTGATTACCGGGGGACAGATACGCAGTATTTT,CAISDYRGTDTQYF,TRBV10-3,.,.,TRBJ2-3
TGTGCCAGCAGCTTATCCCAGGGACTTATTAACTTC,CASSLSQGLINF,TRBV7-9,.,.,TRBJ1-2
TGTGCCAGCAGGGGGAACAGGGAAGAGACCCAGTACTTC,CASRGNREETQYF,TRBV2,.,few,TRBJ2-5
TGTGCCAGCAGAACCAGGGGGTCTAACTATGGCTACACCTTC,CASRTRGSNYGYTF,TRBV3-1/TRBV3-2,TRBD1,.,TRBJ1-2
TGCAGCGTTGAAGGACAGGGTACCACTGAAGCTTTCTTT,CSVEGQGTTEAFF,TRBV29-1,TRBD1,.,TRBJ1-1
TGTGCCAGCAGTTTCCCCTCTTTACAGGGGGATGAGCAGTTCTTC,CASSFPSLQGDEQFF,TRBV27,TRBD1,.,TRBJ2-1
TGTGCCAGCCGAATGCGGGGGATGAACGAGCAGTACTTC,CASRMRGMNEQYF,TRBV25-1,TRBD2,.,TRBJ2-7
TGTGCCAGCACAACCCCGGGACAGGGGGGAACGGGGGAGCAGTACTTC,CASTTPGQGGTGEQYF,TRBV28,TRBD1,.,TRBJ2-7
TGTGCCAGCAGTTTATCGACATCTGGAGGCTACACCTTC,CASSLSTSGGYTF,TRBV27,.,.,TRBJ1-2
TGCGCCAGCAGTGATGGCGGGAAGGGTTACGAGCAGTACTTC,CASSDGGKGYEQYF,TRBV10-2,.,.,TRBJ2-7
TGTGCCAGCAGCCCCGACAGGGGAGAGACCCAGTACTTC,CASSPDRGETQYF,TRBV6-2/TRBV6-3,TRBD1,.,TRBJ2-5
TGTGCCAGCAGTTTCGGGGGAATCCAAGAGACCCAGTACTTC,CASSFGGIQETQYF,TRBV28,.,.,TRBJ2-5
TGCGCCACCCGGGTAGCGGGGTCCTACAATGAGCAGTTCTTC,CATRVAGSYNEQFF,TRBV5-1,TRBD2,.,TRBJ2-1
TGTGCCAGCAGCTTAAGGATCCCCCGAGCTAGCGGGAAGAGCTCCTACGAGCAGTACTTC,CASSLRIPRASGKSSYEQYF,TRBV7-8,TRBD2,.,TRBJ2-7
TGTGCCAGCAGCTTGATGTCTAGCCGCCGCAATGAGCAGTTCTTC,CASSLMSSRRNEQFF,TRBV5-5,.,.,TRBJ2-1
TGTGCCTGGGGACTAGCGGGAGGGGCACGTCCGGAGACCCAGTACTTC,CAWGLAGGARPETQYF,TRBV30,TRBD2,.,TRBJ2-5
TGTGCCAGCAGCTCACAGGGTTTGGGGACTCAGCCCCAGCATTTT,CASSSQGLGTQPQHF,TRBV7-9,.,few,TRBJ1-5
TGTGCCAGCTCACCACCGGGACACACCGGCGGCTACACCTTC,CASSPPGHTGGYTF,TRBV18,.,.,TRBJ1-2
TGTGCCAGCAGCTTTAATTTGGCCGGGTTTAGCTCCTACGAGCAGTACTTC,CASSFNLAGFSSYEQYF,TRBV5-5,.,.,TRBJ2-7
TGTGCCAGCAGCCCCGACAGTATCTCTGGAAACACCATATATTTT,CASSPDSISGNTIYF,TRBV28,.,.,TRBJ1-3
TGTGCCAGTAGAGGGACAGGGGACTACAATGAGCAGTTCTTC,CASRGTGDYNEQFF,TRBV19,TRBD1,.,TRBJ2-1
TGTGCCAGCACCTCGCAGGTCAGCACTGAAGCTTTCTTT,CASTSQVSTEAFF,TRBV6-5,.,few,TRBJ1-1